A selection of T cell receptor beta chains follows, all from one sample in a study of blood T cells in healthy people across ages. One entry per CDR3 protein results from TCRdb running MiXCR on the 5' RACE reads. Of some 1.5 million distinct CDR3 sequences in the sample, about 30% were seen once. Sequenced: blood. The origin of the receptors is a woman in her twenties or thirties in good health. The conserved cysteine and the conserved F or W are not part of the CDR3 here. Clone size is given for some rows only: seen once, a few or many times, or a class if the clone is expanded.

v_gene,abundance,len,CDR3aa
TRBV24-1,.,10,ATSGDSYEQY
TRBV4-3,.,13,ASSLSLAEGNEQF
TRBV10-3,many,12,AISEPDRGQPQH
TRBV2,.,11,ASALGLAETQY
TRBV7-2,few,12,ASTRTPNTGELF
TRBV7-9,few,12,ASQRGGQNYGYT
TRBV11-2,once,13,ASCRQGVLGDTQY
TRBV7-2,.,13,ASSLDVWGNNEQF
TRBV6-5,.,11,ASSRDPEETQY
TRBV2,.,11,ASPWRYARVQF
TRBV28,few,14,ASSSPPRGRGEKLF
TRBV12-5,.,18,ASGLVPLPLAGGPPHEQY
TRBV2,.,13,ASRVGGARTDTQY
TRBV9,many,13,ASSPRASGANVLT
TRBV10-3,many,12,AISESLRASEAF
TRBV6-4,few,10,ASSEGRREQF
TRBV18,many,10,ASSPRLGEQY
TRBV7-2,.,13,ASSLDFVGNQPQH